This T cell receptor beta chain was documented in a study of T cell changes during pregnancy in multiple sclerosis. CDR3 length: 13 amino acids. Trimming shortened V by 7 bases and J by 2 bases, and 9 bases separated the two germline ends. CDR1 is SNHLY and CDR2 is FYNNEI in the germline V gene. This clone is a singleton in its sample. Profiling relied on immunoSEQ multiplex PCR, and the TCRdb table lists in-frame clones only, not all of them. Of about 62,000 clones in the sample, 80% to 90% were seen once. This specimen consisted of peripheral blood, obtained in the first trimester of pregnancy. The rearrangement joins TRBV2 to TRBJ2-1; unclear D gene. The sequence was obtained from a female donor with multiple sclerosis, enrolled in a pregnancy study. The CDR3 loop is CASNGYPYNEQFF. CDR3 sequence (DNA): TGTGCCAGCAACGGGTATCCCTACAATGAGCAGTTCTTC.